This T cell receptor (beta chain) was profiled in a study of T cell responses to AZD1222 COVID-19 vaccine listed by TCRdb under 2021. About the study as a whole: Because spike-specific TCR depth and breadth did not differ between the two schedules, AZD1222 recipients who got a second dose at roughly 4 weeks were pooled with those who got a second dose at roughly 12 weeks. A total of 233 trial participants underwent TCR sequencing, of whom about 200 had received two doses of AZD1222 and about 25 had received two doses of the MenACWY control vaccine. Trial participants were enrolled by age into subgroups of 18-55, 56-69 and 70-plus years, and 148, 28 and 57 TCR-sequenced participants, respectively, were included in these subgroups.

Study-wide findings and limitations: Nearly half of unique spike-specific TCRs reportedly recognized epitopes outside regions mutated in the B.1.351 and B.1.1.7 variants. Conclusions about previously exposed vaccinees are limited because only five or six AZD1222 recipients were SARS-CoV-2 seropositive at baseline. Vaccine-associated CD4 TCRs spanned the whole spike protein, with dominant responses in regions 160-218 and 743-854. Participants were mostly white British and included more females than males, and it was suggested by the authors that clonal diversity may have been underestimated. After two AZD1222 doses, both the breadth and the depth of spike-specific TCRs were significantly higher than at day 0 and than in MenACWY recipients. In the small 56-69-year group, the increase in depth fell short of significance, most likely because of low power. Because no samples from the day 14 peak response were available, repertoires could be characterized only after the peak T cell response.

Comment on this clone: Its binding antigen is unknown. Qualities for individual bases were not recorded, and no much larger clone is one base off.

The sample's time point label, in plain terms: baseline before first vaccination. The vaccinee samples were drawn from two UK trials, COV001 and COV002, one of which was a single-blind randomized controlled phase 2/3 trial testing AZD1222 (ChAdOx1 nCoV-19) in healthy adults. For TCRbeta chain sequencing, PBMC samples from trial participants were taken at day 0 and at day 28 after the second dose. CDR1 LNHDA and CDR2 SQIVND are derived from the germline V gene (reference sequence). Trimming costs V 3 bases and J 3 bases, and their ends lie 17 bases apart. The CDR3 spans 16 residues, from the cysteine through the phenylalanine. Only the CDR3 part of the read is kept: 48 bases, read in frame from the first base. The CDR3 regions of human TCRbeta chains were subjected to immunosequencing. In the source study's methods: TCRs in the repertoires were matched against a reference library of SARS-CoV-2-specific TCRs that had been generated with the MIRA antigen-specificity platform. Breadth meant the fraction of unique TCRs that were SARS-CoV-2-associated, whereas depth meant the fraction of total T cells that were SARS-CoV-2-associated. Each spike-specific TCR was assigned to its reactive spike region and to a CD4 or CD8 class using the MIRA data. Log10-transformed breadth and depth values were compared by one-way ANOVA with Sidak's multiple comparisons tests. TCRdb took this table from immuneACCESS and kept in-frame rearrangements with V and J called. Such tables lack part of the clones; where checked against another copy, unresolved V genes explain under half of the gap, and the rest is unexplained. The D gene and trimming were derived from the DNA, and the V and J assignments and clone size from that table. The sample data list some 200,000 clones, and around 92% of these were observed just once. The biggest ten clones account for 8.5% to 12% of the sample.

The TCR sequence derives from an adult in good health. The V and J segments used are TRBV19 and TRBJ1-1; perhaps TRBD1 is the D gene, with 5 bases matching. The sample in question was peripheral blood, obtained on day 0 of AZD1222 vaccination. The DNA reads as follows: TGTGCCAGTAGTATTTCCTCCCGGGGGGTGGACACTGAAGCTTTCTTT. This encodes CASSISSRGVDTEAFF.